This T cell receptor beta chain was sequenced during a study of OX40 agonist ivuxolimab in advanced cancers. Overall study: The group had a mean age of around 60 years, ranged from roughly 20 to 79, and was 82.7% male.

CDR1 SGHTA and CDR2 FQGNSA come from the germline V gene. This CDR3 region has 15 residues. V gave up 1 base and J gave up 6 bases, with 13 bases separating them. It was autoimmune disease history or systemic immunosuppression that excluded patients. Study-level findings and limits: There were, on average, more expanded clones in CD8+ T cells than in CD4+. Circulating CD4+ and CD8+ T cells showed clonal expansion by week 6 at 0.1 to 3.0 mg/kg.

Repertoires were generated with immunoSEQ multiplex PCR, while TCRdb's copy carries only in-frame clones and drops some. The repertoire includes 90,000 or so clones, roughly 90% of them detected once, and 2% to 3% sits in the top ten. The sample holds one count of this clone. Its target is not known. The source is an adult with an advanced solid tumor such as melanoma, head and neck, liver or kidney cancer. Specimen: CD4+ or CD8+ T cells sorted from blood, collected in a trial of the OX40 agonist ivuxolimab. The chain joins TRBV7-2 to TRBJ2-4; D perhaps matches TRBD2 (5 bases). The CDR3 is CASSLELEPLNIQYF. The CDR3 region has the DNA TGTGCCAGCAGCTTAGAACTAGAACCATTAAACATTCAGTACTTC.